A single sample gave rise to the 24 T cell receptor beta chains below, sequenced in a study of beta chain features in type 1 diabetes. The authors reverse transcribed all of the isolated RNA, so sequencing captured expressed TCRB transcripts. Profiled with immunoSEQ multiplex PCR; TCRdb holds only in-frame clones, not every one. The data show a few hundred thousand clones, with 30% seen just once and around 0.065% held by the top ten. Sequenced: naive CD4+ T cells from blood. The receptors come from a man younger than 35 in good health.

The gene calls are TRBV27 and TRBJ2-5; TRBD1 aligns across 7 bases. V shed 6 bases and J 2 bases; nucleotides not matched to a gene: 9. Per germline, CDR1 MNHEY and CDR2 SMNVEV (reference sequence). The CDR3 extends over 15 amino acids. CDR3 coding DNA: TGTGCCAGCAGCCGCGACAGGGCGGGTCAAGAGACCCAGTACTTC. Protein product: CASSRDRAGQETQYF.

CDR3 region: CSVGRGNTQYF. As DNA, the CDR3 is TGCAGCGTGGGCAGGGGCAATACGCAGTATTTT. The chain uses TRBV29-1 and TRBJ2-3; the D gene is possibly TRBD1 (6 bases). The V and J ends lost 6 bases and 7 bases respectively, with 11 bases between them. The CDR3 extends over 11 amino acids. Germline V gene lookup returns CDR1 SQVTM and CDR2 ANQGSEA.

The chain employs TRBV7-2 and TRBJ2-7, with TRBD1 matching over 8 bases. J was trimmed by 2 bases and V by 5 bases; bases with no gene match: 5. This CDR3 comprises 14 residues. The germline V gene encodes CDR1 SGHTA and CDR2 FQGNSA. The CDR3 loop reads CASSKDRGAYEQYF. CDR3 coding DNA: TGTGCCAGCAGCAAAGACAGGGGAGCCTACGAGCAGTACTTC.

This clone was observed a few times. CDR3 coding DNA: TGTGCCAGCACCAAGGAGGACGGAATAGGATACACCTTC. It yields the protein CASTKEDGIGYTF. The chain couples TRBV2 to TRBJ1-2; D is unresolved. The germline CDR1 and CDR2 sequences are SNHLY and FYNNEI. This CDR3 comprises 13 residues. Trimming removed 7 bases from V and 11 bases from J, with 20 bases in between.

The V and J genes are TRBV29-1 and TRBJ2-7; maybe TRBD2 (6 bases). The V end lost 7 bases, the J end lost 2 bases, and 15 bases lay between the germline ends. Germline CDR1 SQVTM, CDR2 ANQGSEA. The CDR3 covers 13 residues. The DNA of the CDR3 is TGCAGCGCGGTGCGGGACGGGGCCTACGAGCAGTACTTC. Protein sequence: CSAVRDGAYEQYF.

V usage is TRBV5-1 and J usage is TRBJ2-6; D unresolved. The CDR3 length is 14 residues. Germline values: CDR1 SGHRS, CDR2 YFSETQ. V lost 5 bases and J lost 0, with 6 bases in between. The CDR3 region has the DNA TGCGCCAGCAGGCCCAGCTCTGGGGCCAACGTCCTGACTTTC. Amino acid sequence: CASRPSSGANVLTF.

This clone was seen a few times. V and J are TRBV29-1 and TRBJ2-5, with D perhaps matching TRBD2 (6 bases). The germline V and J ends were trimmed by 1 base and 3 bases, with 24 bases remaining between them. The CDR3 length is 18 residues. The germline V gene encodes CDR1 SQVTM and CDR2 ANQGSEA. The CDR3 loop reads CSVEGPLASSGHEETQYF. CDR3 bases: TGCAGCGTTGAAGGCCCCCTAGCGAGCTCCGGCCATGAAGAGACCCAGTACTTC.

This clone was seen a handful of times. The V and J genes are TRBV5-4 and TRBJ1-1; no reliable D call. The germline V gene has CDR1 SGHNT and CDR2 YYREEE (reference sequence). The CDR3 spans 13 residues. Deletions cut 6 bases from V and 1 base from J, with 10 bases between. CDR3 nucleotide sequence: TGTGCCAGCACCACCCCAGGGAACACTGAAGCTTTCTTT. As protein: CASTTPGNTEAFF.

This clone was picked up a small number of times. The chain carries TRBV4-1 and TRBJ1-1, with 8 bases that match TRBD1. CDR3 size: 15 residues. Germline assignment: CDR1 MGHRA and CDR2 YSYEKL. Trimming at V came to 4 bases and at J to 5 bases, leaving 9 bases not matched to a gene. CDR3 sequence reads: CASSRTDRGGTEAFF. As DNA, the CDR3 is TGCGCCAGCAGCCGAACCGACAGGGGAGGGACTGAAGCTTTCTTT.

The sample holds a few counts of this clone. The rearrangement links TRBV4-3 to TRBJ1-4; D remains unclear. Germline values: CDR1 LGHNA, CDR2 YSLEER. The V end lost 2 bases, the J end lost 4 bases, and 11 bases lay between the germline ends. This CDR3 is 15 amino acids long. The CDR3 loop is CASSQTRTLNEKLFF. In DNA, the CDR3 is TGCGCCAGCAGCCAAACTCGAACGCTTAATGAAAAACTGTTTTTT.

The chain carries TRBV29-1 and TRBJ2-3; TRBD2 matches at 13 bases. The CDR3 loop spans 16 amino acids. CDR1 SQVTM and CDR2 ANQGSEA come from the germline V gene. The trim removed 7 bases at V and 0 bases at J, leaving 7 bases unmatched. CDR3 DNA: TGCAGCGGGAGGACTAGCGGGAGCCCTAGCACAGATACGCAGTATTTT. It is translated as CSGRTSGSPSTDTQYF.

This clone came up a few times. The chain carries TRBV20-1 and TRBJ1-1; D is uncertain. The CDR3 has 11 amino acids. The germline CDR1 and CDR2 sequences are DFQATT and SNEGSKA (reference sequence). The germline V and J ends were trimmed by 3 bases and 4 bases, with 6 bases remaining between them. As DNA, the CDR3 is TGCAGTGCTAGGACTCTCACTGAAGCTTTCTTT. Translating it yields CSARTLTEAFF.

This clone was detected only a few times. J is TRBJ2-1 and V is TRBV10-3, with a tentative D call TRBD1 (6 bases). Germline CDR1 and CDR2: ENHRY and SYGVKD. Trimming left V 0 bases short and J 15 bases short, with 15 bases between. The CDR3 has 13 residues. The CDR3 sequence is CAISESGAALGFF. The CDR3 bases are TGTGCCATCAGTGAGTCGGGGGCGGCCCTAGGGTTCTTC.

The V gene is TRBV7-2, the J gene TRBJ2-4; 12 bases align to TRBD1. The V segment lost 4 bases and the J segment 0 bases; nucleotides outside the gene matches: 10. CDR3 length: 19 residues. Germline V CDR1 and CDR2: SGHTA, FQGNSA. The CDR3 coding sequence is TGTGCCAGCAGCTCCGAAGGGACAGGGGGCGGCAGAGCCAAAAACATTCAGTACTTC. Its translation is CASSSEGTGGGRAKNIQYF.

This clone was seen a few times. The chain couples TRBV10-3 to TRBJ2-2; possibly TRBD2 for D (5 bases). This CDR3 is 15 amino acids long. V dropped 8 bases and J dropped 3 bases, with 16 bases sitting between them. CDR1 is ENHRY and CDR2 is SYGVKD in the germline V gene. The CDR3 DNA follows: TGTGCCATCGCCGGGGAGTTAGGATACACCGGGGAGCTGTTTTTT. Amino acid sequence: CAIAGELGYTGELFF.

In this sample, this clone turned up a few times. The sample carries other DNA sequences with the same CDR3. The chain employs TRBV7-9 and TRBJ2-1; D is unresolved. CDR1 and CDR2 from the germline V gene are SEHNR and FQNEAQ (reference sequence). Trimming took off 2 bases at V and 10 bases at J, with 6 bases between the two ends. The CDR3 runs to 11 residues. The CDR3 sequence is CASSLLGEQFF. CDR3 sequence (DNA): TGTGCCAGCAGCTTACTAGGGGAGCAGTTCTTC.

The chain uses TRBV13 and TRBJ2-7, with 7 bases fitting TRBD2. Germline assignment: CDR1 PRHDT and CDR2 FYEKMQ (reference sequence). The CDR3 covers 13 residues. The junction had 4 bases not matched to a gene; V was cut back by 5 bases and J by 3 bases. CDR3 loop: CASSGSGIYEQYF. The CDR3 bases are TGTGCCAGCAGCGGGAGCGGGATCTACGAGCAGTACTTC.

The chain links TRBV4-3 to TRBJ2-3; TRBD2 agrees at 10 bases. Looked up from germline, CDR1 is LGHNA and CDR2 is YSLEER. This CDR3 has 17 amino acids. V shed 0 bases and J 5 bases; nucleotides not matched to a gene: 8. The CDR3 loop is CASSQDGLAGVGDTQYF. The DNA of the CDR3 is TGCGCCAGCAGCCAAGATGGGCTAGCGGGAGTTGGAGATACGCAGTATTTT.

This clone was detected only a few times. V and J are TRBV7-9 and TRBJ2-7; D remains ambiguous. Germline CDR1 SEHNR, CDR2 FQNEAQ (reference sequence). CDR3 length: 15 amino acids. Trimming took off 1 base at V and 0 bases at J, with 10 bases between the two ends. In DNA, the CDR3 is TGTGCCAGCAGCTTAGGACTCCCATCCTCCTACGAGCAGTACTTC. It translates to CASSLGLPSSYEQYF.

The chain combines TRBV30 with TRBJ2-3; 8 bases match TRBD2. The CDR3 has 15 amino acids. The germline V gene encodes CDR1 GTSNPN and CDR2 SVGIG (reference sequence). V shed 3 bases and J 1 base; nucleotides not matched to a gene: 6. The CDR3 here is CAWSHRAGGTDTQYF. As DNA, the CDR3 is TGTGCCTGGAGCCACCGAGCGGGAGGCACAGATACGCAGTATTTT. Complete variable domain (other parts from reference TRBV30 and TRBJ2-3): SQTIHQWPATLVQPVGSPLSLECTVEGTSNPNLYWYRQAAGRGLQLLFYSVGIGQISSEVPQNLSASRPQDRQFILSSKKLLLSDSGFYLCAWSHRAGGTDTQYFGPGTRLTVL.

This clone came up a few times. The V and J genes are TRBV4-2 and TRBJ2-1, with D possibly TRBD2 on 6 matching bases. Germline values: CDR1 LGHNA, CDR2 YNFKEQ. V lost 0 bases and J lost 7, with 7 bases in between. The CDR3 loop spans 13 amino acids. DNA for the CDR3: TGTGCCAGCAGCCAAGATGGGGGGAATGAGCAGTTCTTC. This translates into CASSQDGGNEQFF.

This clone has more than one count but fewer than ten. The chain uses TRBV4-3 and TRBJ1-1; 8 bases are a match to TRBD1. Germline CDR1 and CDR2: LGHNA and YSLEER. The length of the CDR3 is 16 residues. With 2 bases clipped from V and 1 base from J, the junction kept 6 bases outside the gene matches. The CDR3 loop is CASSQSGGRGNTEAFF. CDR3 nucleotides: TGCGCCAGCAGCCAATCAGGGGGCCGGGGGAACACTGAAGCTTTCTTT.

The CDR3 reads CASSASGLTYNEQFF. CDR3 DNA sequence: TGTGCCAGCAGCGCCAGCGGATTAACCTACAATGAGCAGTTCTTC. The rearrangement joins TRBV7-8 to TRBJ2-1; perhaps TRBD2 as D (5 bases). V lost 5 bases and J lost 2, with 13 bases in between. Germline V gene data show CDR1 as SGHVS and CDR2 as FQNEAQ. The length of the CDR3 is 15 residues.

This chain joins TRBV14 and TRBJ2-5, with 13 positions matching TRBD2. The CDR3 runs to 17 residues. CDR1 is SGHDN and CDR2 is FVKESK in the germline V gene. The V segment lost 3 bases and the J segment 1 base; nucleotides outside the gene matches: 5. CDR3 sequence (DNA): TGTGCCAGCAGCCAGGGACTAGCGGGAACCGGCCAAGAGACCCAGTACTTC. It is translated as CASSQGLAGTGQETQYF. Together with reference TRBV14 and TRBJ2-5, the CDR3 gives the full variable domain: EAGVTQFPSHSVIEKGQTVTLRCDPISGHDNLYWYRRVMGKEIKFLLHFVKESKQDESGMPNNRFLAERTGGTYSTLKVQPAELEDSGVYFCASSQGLAGTGQETQYFGPGTRLLVL.